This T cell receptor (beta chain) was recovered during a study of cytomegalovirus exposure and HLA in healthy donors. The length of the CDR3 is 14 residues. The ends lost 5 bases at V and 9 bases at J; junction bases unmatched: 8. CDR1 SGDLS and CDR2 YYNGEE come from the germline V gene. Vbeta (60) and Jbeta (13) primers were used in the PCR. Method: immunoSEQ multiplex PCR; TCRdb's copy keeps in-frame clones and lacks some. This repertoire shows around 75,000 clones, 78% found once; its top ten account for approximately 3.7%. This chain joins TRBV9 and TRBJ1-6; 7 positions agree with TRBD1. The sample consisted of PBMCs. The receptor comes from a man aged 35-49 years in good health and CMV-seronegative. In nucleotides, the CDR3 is TGTGCCAGCAGGACCGGGACAGAGGCTTCACCCCTCCACTTT. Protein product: CASRTGTEASPLHF.